This record looks at one T cell receptor beta chain sequence and its context. Its cognate antigen is unknown. CDR3 size: 17 residues. CDR1 and CDR2 (germline): MGHRA, YSYEKL. With 5 bases removed from V and 0 bases from J, the gap between germline ends came to 17 bases. The data were obtained in a study of cytomegalovirus exposure and HLA in healthy donors. Study-level results: Several of the most significant clusters appeared linked to common viral pathogens, based on a later analysis. It was taken for granted in presence/absence analyses that sequencing depth across donors was roughly uniform. TCR beta V segments were, for the most part, productive about 87% or about 30% of the time in an earlier analysis. In a later analysis, HLA-C alleles had the fewest associated TCRs, DRB1 alleles the most.

In the PCR, 60 Vbeta and 13 Jbeta primers were used. The repertoire was sequenced with immunoSEQ multiplex PCR; TCRdb's copy has only in-frame clones and lacks some. The data contain 130,000 to 150,000 clones, roughly 76% of them singletons. Sequencing was done on a sample of PBMCs. The clonotype comes from a woman aged 25 to 45 in good health and CMV-seronegative. This rearrangement joins TRBV4-1 to TRBJ1-3, with D possibly TRBD1 on 5 matching bases. The CDR3: CASSDQKRGLSGNTIYF. The DNA for the CDR3 is TGCGCCAGCAGCGATCAAAAAAGGGGACTCTCTGGAAACACCATATATTTT.